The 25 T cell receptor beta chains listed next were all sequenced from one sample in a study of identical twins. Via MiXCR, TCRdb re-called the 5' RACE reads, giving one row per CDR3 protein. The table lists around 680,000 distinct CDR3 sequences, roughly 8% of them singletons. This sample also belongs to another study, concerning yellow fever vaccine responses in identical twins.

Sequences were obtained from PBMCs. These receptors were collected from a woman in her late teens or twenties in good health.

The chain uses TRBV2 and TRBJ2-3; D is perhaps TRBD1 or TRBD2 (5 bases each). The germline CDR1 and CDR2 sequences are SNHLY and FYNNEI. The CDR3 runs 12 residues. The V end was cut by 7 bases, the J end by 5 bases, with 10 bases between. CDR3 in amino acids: CASKEGKDTQYF. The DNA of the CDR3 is TGTGCCAGCAAAGAGGGGAAAGATACGCAGTATTTT.

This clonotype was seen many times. This chain's CDR3 is CSVEQQNSYEQYF. The CDR3 nucleotides are TGCAGCGTTGAACAACAGAACTCCTACGAGCAGTACTTC. The chain recombines TRBV29-1 with TRBJ2-7; D ambiguous. CDR3 length: 13 amino acids. From germline, CDR1 is SQVTM and CDR2 ANQGSEA. The V end lost 2 bases, the J end lost 0 bases, and 8 bases lay between the germline ends.

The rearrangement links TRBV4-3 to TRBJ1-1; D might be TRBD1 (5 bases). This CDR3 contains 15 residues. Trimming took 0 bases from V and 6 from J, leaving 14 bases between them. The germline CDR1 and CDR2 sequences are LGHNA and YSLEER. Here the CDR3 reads CASSQDVGTMAEAFF. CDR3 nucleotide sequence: TGCGCCAGCAGCCAAGATGTCGGGACGATGGCTGAAGCTTTCTTT.

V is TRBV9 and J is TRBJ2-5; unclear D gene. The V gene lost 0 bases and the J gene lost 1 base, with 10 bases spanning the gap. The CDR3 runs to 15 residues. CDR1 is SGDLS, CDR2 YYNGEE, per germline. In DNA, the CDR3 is TGTGCCAGCAGCGTAGTTGGAGACCCCCAAGAGACCCAGTACTTC. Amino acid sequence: CASSVVGDPQETQYF.

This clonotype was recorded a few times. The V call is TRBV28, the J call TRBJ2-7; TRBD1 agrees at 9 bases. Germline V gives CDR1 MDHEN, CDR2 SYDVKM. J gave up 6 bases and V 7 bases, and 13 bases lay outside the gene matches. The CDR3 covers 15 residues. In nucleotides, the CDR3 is TGTGCCAGCATTCCAAGGGGGACAGGGTTGTCCGAGCAGTACTTC. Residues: CASIPRGTGLSEQYF.

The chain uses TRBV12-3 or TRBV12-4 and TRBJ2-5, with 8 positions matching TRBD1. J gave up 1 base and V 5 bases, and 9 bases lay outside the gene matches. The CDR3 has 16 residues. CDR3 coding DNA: TGTGCCAGCAGTCAACCAGGACAGGGCTCCCAAGAGACCCAGTACTTC. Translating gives CASSQPGQGSQETQYF.

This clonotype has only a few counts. The DNA of the CDR3 is TGTGCCAGCAGCGTAGTAGCCGACACCGGGGAGCTGTTTTTT. This codes for CASSVVADTGELFF. The rearrangement uses TRBV9 and TRBJ2-2; the D is unclear. The germline V gene has CDR1 SGDLS and CDR2 YYNGEE. The CDR3 sequence is 14 residues long. V lost 0 bases, J lost 3 bases, and 6 bases lay in between.

CDR3 in amino acids: CASSLRVTGGNEQFF. CDR3 bases: TGTGCCAGCAGCTTGCGGGTGACAGGGGGCAATGAGCAGTTCTTC. V gene TRBV5-6 combines with J gene TRBJ2-1, with 9 bases identical to TRBD1. Germline V gives CDR1 SGHDT, CDR2 YYEEEE. The V and J ends lost 1 base and 6 bases, in that order; junction bases with no gene match: 5. The CDR3 is 15 residues long.

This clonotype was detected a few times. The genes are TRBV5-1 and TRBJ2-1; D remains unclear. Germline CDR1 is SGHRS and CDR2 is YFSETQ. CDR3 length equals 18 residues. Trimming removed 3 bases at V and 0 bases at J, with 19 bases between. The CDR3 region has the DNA TGCGCCAGCAGCTCCTCTGGTAGGAGCACAAGCTCCTACAATGAGCAGTTCTTC. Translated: CASSSSGRSTSSYNEQFF.

The CDR3 is CASSLYPDTQYF. As DNA, the CDR3 is TGTGCCAGCAGTTTGTACCCAGATACGCAGTATTTT. The chain combines TRBV12-3 or TRBV12-4 with TRBJ2-3; D call uncertain. The CDR3 covers 12 residues. V dropped 3 bases and J dropped 4 bases, with 5 bases sitting between them.

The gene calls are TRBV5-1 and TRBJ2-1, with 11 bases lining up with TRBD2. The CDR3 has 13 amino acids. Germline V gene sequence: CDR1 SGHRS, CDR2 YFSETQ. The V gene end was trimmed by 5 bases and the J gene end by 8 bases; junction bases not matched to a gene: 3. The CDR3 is CASSVSGRDEQFF. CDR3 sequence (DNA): TGCGCCAGCAGTGTTAGCGGGAGGGATGAGCAGTTCTTC.

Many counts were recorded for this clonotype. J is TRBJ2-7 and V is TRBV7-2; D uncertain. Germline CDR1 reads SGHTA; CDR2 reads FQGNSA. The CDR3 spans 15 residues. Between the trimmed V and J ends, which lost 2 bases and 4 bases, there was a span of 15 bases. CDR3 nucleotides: TGTGCCAGCAGCTTATGGGTTGACGGGCCTTACGAGCAGTACTTC. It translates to CASSLWVDGPYEQYF.

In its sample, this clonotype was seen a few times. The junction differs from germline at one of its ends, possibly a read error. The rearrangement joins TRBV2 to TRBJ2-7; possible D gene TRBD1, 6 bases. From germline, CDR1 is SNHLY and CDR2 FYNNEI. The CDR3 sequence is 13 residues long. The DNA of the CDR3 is TGTGCCAGCAGTGACGACAGGATCCGACGCGAAAACTTC. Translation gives CASSDDRIRRENF.

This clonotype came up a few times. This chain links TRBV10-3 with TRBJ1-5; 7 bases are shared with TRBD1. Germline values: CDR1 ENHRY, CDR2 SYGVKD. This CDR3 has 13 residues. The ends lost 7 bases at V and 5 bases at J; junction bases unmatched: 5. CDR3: CAIKGGADQPQHF. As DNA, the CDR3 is TGTGCCATCAAAGGGGGCGCGGATCAGCCCCAGCATTTT.

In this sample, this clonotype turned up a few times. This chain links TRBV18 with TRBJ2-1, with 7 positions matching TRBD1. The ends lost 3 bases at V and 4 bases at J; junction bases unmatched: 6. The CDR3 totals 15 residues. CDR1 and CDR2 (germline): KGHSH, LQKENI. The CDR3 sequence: CASSPFRTGYNEQFF. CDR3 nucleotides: TGTGCCAGCTCACCCTTCCGGACAGGTTACAATGAGCAGTTCTTC.

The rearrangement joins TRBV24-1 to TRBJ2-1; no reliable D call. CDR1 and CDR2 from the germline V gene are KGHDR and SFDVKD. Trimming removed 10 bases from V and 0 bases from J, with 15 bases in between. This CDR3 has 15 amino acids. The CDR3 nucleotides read TGTGCCACACAAAACAGAAAAAGCTCCTACAATGAGCAGTTCTTC. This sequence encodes CATQNRKSSYNEQFF.

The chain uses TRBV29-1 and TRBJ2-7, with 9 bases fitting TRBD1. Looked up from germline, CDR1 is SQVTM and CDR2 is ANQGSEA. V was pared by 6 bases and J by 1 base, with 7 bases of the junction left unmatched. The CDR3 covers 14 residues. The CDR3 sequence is CSVRTGVLSYEQYF. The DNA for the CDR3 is TGCAGCGTGAGGACAGGGGTTTTATCCTACGAGCAGTACTTC.

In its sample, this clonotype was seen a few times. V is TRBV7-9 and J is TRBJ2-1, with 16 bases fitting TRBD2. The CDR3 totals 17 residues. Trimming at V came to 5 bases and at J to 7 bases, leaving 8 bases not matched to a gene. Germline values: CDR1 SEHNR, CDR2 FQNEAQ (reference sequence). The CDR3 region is CASSPGTSGGVGNEQFF. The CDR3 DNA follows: TGTGCCAGCAGCCCCGGGACTAGCGGGGGGGTCGGTAATGAGCAGTTCTTC.

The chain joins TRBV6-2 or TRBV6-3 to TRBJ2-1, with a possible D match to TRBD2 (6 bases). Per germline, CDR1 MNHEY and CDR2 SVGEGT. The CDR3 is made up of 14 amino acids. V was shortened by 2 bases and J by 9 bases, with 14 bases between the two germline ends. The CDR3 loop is CASSYPSSAGEQFF. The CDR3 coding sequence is TGTGCCAGCAGTTACCCTTCTAGCGCGGGTGAGCAGTTCTTC.

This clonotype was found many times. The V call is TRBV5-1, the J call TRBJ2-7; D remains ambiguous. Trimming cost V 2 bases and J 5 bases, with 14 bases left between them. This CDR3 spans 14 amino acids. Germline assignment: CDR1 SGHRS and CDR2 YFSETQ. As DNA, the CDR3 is TGCGCCAGCAGCTTAACCGGAGAATTAAACGAGCAGTACTTC. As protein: CASSLTGELNEQYF.

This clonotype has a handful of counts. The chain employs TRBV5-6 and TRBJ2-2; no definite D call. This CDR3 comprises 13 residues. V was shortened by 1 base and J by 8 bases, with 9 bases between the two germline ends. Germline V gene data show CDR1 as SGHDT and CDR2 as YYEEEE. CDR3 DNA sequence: TGTGCCAGCAGCTTGTCCATAAGTGGGGAGCTGTTTTTT. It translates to CASSLSISGELFF.

In nucleotides, the CDR3 is TGTGCCAGCAGGGGGACAGGTTATAGCAATCAGCCCCAGCATTTT. Amino acids: CASRGTGYSNQPQHF. The chain links TRBV12-3 or TRBV12-4 to TRBJ1-5; 8 nucleotides align to TRBD1. The ends lost 6 bases at V and 0 bases at J; junction bases unmatched: 4. CDR3 size: 15 residues.

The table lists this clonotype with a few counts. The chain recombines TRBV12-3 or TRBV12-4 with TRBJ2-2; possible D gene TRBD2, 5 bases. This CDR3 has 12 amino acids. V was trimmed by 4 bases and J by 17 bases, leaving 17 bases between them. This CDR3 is CASSSQAVGFFF. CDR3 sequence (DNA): TGTGCCAGCAGTTCACAAGCGGTGGGGTTCTTTTTT.

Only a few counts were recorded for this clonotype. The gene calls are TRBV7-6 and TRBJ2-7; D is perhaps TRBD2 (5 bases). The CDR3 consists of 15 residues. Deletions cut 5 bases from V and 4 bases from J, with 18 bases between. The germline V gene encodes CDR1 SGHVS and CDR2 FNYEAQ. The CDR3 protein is CASSPAAGAEYEQYF. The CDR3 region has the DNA TGTGCCAGCAGCCCCGCCGCGGGTGCGGAGTACGAGCAGTACTTC.

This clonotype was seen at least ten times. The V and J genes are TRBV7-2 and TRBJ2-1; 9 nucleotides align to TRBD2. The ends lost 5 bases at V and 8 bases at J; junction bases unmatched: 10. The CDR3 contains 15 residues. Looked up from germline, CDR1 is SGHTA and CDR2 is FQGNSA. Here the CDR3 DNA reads TGTGCCAGCAGCACCCGGAGGGTAGCGGGGGATGAGCAGTTCTTC. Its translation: CASSTRRVAGDEQFF.